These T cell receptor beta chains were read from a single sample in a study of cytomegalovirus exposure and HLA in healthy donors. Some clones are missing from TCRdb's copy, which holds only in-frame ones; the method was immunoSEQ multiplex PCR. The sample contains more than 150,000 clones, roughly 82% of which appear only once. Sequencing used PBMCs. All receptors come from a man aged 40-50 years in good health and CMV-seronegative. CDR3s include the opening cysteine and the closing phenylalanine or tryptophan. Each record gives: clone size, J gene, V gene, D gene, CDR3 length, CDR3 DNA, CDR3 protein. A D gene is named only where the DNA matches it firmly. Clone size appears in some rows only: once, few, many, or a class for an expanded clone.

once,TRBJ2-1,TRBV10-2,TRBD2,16,TGCGCCAGCAGGAAGACTAGCGGGGGGGGTTACAATGAGCAGTTCTTC,CASRKTSGGGYNEQFF
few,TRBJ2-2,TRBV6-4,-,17,TGTGCCAGCAGTGACCAGAGGGTCTTCGGAAACACCGGGGAGCTGTTTTTT,CASSDQRVFGNTGELFF
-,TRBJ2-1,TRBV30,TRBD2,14,TGTGCCTGGAGTGTATTCTGGGAGGGTAAGGGGCAGTTCTTC,CAWSVFWEGKGQFF
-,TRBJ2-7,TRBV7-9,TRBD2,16,TGTGCCAGCAGCGGAAGCGGGATCCTAATCTCCTACGAGCAGTACTTC,CASSGSGILISYEQYF
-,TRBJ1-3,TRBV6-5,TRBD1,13,TGTGCCAGCAGTCCAGGGACAGTCCGCACCATATATTTT,CASSPGTVRTIYF
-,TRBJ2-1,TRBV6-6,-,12,TGTGCCACCACAGGCCAGGGGAATGAGCAGTTCTTC,CATTGQGNEQFF
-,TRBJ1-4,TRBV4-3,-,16,TGCGCCAGCAGCCAAGGAGGGATCACGATGGGTGAAAAACTGTTTTTT,CASSQGGITMGEKLFF
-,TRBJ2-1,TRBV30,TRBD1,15,TGTGCCTGGAGTGTACGAACAGGGGTTAGGGGTGAGCAGTTCTTC,CAWSVRTGVRGEQFF
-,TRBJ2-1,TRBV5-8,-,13,TGTGCCAGCAGCTTGACCCCCTTCGGGGTGCAGTTCTTC,CASSLTPFGVQFF
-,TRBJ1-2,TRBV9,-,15,TGTGCCAGCAGCGTAGTTTCGAACAGCCAATATGGCTACACCTTC,CASSVVSNSQYGYTF
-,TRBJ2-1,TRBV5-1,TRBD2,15,TGCGCCAGCACTCTAGCGGGAGGGGTTCCCGATGAGCAGTTCTTC,CASTLAGGVPDEQFF
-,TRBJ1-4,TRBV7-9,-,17,TGTGCCAGCAGCTTAGAAGTCGCGCTACGTACTAATGAAAAACTGTTTTTT,CASSLEVALRTNEKLFF
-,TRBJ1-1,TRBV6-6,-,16,TGTGCCAGCAGCCTTAGGACCCGACAGTTTGTCACTGAAGCTTTCTTT,CASSLRTRQFVTEAFF
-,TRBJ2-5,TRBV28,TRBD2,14,TGTGCCAGCAGTTTAGCGGCGGGGGGAGAGACCCAGTACTTC,CASSLAAGGETQYF
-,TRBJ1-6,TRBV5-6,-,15,TGTGCCAGCAGTCTCCCCGGACTCGATAATTCACCCCTCCACTTT,CASSLPGLDNSPLHF
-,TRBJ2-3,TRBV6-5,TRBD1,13,TGTGCCAGCAAGACAGGGGGCACAGATACGCAGTATTTT,CASKTGGTDTQYF
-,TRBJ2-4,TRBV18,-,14,TGTGCCAGCTCACCACCGATCGGCAAAAACATTCAGTACTTC,CASSPPIGKNIQYF
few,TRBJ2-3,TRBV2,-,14,TGTGCCAGCAGTGCACTAGCCCCCACAGATACGCAGTATTTT,CASSALAPTDTQYF